The subject of this entry is one T cell receptor beta chain. Germline V gives CDR1 KGHSH, CDR2 LQKENI. The ends were cut back, 2 bases at V and 2 bases at J, with 10 bases in the middle. The CDR3 runs to 14 residues. Assay used: immunoSEQ multiplex PCR; TCRdb lists only in-frame clones, some missing. The sample lists around 100,000 clones; 92% were seen once. The sample is drawn from a study of T cell responses to AZD1222 COVID-19 vaccine. The sample in question was peripheral blood, obtained on day 0 of AZD1222 vaccination. The rearrangement uses TRBV18 and TRBJ2-7; perhaps TRBD2 as D (5 bases). The receptor's source is an adult in good health. The CDR3 nucleotides read TGTGCCAGCTCACCAAGGACGGGAACCTACGAGCAGTACTTC. Translation: CASSPRTGTYEQYF.